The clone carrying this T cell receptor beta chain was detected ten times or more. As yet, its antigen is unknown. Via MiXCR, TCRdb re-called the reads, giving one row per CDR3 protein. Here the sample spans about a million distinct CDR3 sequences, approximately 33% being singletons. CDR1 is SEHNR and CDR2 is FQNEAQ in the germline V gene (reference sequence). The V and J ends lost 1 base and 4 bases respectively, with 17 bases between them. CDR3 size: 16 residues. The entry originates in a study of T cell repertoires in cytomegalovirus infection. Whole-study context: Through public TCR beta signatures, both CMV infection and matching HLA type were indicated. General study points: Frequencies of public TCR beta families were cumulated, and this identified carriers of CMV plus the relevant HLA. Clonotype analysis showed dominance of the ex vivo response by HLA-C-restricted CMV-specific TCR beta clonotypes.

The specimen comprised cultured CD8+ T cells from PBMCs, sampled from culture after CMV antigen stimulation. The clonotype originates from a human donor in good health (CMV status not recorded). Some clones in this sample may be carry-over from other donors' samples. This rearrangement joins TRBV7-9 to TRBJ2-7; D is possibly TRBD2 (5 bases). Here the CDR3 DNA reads TGTGCCAGCAGCTTAGGCGCGGGCCAGCTCCCGTACGAGCAGTACTTC. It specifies CASSLGAGQLPYEQYF.